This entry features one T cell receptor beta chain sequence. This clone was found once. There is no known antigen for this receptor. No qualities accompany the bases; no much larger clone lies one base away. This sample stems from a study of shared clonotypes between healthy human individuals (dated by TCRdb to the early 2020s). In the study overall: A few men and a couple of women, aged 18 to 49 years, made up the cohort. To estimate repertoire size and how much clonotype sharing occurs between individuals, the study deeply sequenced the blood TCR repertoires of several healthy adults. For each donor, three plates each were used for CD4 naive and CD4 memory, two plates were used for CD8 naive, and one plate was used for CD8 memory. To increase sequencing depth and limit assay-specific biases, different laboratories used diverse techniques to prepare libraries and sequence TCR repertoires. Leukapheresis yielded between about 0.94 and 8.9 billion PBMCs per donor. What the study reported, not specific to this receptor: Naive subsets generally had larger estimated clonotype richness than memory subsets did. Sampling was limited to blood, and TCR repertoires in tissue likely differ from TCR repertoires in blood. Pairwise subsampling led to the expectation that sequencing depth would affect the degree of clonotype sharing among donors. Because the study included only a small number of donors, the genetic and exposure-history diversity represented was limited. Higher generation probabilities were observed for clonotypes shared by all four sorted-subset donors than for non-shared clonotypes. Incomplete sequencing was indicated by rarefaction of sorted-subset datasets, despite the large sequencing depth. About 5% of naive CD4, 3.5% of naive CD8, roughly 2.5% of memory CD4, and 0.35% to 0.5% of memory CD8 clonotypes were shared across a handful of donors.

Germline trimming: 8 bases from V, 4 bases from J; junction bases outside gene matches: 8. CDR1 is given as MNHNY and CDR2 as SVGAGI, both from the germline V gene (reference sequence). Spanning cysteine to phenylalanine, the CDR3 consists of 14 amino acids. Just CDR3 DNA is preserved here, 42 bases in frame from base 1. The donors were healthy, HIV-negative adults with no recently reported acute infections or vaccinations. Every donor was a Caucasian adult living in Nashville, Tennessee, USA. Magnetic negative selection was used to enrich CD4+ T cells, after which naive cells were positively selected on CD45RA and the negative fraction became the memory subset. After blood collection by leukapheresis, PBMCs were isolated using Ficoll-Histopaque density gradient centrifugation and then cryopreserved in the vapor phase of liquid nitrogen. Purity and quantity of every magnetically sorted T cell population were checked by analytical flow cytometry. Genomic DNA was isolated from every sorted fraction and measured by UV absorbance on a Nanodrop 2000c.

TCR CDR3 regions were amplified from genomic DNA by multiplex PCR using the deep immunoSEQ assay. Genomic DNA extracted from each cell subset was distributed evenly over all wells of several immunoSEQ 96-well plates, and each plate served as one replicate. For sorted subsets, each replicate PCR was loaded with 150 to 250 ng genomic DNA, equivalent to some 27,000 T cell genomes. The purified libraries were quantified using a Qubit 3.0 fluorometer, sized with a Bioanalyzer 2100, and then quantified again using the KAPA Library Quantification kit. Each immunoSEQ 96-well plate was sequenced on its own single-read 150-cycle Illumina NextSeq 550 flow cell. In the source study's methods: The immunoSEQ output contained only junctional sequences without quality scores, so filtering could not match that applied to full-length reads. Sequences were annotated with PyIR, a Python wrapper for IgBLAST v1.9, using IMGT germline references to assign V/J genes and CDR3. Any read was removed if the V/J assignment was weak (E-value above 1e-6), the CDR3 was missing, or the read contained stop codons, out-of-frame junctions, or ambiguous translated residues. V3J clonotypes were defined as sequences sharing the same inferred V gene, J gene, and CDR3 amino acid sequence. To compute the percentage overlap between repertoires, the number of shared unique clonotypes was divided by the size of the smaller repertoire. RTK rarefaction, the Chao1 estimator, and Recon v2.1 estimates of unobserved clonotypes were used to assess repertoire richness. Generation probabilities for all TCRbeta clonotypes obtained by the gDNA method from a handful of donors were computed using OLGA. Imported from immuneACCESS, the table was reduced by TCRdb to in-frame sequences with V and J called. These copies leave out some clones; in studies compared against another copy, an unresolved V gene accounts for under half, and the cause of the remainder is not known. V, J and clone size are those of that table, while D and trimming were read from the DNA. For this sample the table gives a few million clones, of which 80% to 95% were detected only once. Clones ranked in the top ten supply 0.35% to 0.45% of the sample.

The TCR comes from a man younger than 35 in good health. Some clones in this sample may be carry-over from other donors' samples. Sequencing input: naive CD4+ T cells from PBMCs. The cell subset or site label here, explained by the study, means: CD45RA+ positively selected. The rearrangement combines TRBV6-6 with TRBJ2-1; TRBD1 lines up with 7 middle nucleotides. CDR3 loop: CASRNRDRYNEQFF. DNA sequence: TGTGCCAGCCGAAATCGGGACAGATACAATGAGCAGTTCTTC.